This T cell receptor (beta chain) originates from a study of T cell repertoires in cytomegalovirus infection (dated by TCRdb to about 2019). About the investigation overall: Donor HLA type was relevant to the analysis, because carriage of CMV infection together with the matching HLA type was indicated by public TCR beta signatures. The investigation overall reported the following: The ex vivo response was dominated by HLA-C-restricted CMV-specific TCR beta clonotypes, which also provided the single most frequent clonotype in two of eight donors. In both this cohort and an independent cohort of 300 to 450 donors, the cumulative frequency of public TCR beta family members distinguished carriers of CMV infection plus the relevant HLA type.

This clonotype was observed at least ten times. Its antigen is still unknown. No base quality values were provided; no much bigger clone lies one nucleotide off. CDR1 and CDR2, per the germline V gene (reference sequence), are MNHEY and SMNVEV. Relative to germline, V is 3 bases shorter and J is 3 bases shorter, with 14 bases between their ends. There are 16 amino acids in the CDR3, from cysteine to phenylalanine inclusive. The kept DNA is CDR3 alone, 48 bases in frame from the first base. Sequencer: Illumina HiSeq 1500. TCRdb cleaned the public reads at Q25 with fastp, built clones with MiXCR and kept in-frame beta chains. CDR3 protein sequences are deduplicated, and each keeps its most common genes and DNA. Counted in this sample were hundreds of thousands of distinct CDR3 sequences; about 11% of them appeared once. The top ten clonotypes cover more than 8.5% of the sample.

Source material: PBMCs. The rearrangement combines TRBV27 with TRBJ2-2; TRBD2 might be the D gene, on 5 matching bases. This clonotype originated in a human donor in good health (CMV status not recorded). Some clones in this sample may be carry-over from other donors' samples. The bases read TGTGCCAGCAGTTTTTCTGTCGGGGATGACACCGGGGAGCTGTTTTTT. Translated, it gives CASSFSVGDDTGELFF.